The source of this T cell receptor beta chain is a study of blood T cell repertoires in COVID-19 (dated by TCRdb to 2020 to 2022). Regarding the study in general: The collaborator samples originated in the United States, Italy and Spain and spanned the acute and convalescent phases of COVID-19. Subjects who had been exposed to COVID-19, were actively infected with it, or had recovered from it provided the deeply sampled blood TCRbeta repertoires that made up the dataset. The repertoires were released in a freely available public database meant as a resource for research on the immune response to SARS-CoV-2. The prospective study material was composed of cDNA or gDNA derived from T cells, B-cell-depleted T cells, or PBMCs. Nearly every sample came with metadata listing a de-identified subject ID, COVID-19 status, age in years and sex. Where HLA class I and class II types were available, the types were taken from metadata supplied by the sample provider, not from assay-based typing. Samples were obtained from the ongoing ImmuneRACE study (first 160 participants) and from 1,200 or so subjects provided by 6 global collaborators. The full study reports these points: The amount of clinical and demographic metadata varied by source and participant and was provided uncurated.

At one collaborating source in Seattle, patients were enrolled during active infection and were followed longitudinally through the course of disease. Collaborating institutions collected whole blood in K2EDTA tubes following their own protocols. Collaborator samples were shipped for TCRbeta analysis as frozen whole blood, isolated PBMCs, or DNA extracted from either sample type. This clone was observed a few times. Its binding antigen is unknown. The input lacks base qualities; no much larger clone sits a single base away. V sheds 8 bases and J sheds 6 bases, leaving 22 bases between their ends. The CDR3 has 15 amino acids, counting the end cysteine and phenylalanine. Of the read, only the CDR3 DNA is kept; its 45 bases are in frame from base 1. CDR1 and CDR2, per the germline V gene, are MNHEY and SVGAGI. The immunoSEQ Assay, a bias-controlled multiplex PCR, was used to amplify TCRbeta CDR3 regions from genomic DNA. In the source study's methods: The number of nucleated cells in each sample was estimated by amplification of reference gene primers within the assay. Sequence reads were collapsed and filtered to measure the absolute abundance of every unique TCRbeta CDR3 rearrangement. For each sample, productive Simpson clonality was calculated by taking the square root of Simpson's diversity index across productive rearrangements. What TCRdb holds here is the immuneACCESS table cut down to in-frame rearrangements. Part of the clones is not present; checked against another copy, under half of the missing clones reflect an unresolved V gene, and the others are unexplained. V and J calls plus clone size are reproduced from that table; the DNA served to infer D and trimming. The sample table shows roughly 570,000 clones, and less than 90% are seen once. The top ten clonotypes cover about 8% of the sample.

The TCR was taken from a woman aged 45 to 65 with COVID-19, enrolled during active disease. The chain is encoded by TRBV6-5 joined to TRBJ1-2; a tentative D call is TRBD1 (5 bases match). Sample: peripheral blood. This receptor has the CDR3 CASPIHRDSNNGYTF. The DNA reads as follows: TGTGCCAGCCCAATTCATAGAGACAGCAATAATGGCTACACCTTC.